This TCR beta chain was sequenced during a study of response to subunit inactivated influenza vaccine. Study-level results: That few new T cells are recruited by each seasonal influenza vaccination was the authors' suggestion.

This clonotype has more than one count but fewer than ten. Antigen specificity is unknown. TCRdb itself ran the RT-PCR reads through MiXCR, one entry per CDR3 protein. Of 700,000 to 800,000 distinct CDR3 sequences listed, roughly 20% are singletons. Germline-derived CDR1 and CDR2 are LGHDT and YNNKEL (reference sequence). CDR3 size: 14 residues. Trimming cost V 4 bases and J 5 bases, with 12 bases left between them. The clonotype originates from a man aged 50-59 years who received an inactivated influenza vaccine. The specimen comprised PBMCs from blood, sampled approximately 5 days after vaccination. J is TRBJ2-1 and V is TRBV3-1; TRBD2 is a possible D gene (7 bases). This CDR3 is CASSRGGRHNEQFF. Here the CDR3 DNA reads TGTGCCAGCAGCCGGGGGGGGCGACACAATGAGCAGTTCTTC.